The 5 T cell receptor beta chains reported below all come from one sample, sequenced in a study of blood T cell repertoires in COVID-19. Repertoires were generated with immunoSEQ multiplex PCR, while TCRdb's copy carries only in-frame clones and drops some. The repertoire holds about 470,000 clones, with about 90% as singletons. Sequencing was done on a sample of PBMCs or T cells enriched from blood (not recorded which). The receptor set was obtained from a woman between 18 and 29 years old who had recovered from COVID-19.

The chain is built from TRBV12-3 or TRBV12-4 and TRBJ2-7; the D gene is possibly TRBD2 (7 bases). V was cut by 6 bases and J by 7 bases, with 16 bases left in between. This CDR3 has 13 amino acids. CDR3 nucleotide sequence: TGTGCCAGCAGCACAGGGAGGGTGGGGGAGCAGTACTTC. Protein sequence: CASSTGRVGEQYF.

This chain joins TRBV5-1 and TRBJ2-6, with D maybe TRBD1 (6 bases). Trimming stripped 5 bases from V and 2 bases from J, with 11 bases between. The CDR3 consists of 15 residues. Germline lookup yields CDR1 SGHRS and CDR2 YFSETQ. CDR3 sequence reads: CASSMGAAGANVLTF. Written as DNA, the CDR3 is TGCGCCAGCAGTATGGGGGCGGCTGGGGCCAACGTCCTGACTTTC.

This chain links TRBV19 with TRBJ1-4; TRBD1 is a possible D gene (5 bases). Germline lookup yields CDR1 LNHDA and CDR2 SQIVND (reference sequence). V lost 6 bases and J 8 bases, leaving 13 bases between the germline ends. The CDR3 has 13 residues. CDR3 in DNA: TGTGCCAGTAGACCCAATGCAGGGGAAAAACTGTTTTTT. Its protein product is CASRPNAGEKLFF.

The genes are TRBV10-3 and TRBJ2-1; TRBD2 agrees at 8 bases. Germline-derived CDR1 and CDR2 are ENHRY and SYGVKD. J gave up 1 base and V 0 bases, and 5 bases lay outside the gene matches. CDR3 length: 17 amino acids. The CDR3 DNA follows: TGTGCCATCAGTGAGTCAAGCGGGGGCCTTTCCTACAATGAGCAGTTCTTC. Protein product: CAISESSGGLSYNEQFF.

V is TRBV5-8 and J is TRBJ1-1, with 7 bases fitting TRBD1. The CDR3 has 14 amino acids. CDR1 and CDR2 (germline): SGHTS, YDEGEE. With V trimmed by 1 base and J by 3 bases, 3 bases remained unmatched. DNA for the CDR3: TGTGCCAGCAGCTTGTTAGGGGGCGACACTGAAGCTTTCTTT. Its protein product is CASSLLGGDTEAFF. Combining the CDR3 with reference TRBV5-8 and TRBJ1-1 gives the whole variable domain EAGVTQSPTHLIKTRGQQATLRCSPISGHTSVYWYQQALGLGLQFLLWYDEGEERNRGNFPPRFSGRQFPNYSSELNVNALELEDSALYLCASSLLGGDTEAFFGQGTRLTVV.